The clone carrying this TCR beta chain has only a few counts. Antigen: not known. This specimen comes from a study of response to subunit inactivated influenza vaccine. General study results and limits: The authors suggested that every seasonal influenza vaccination recruits few new T cells.

TCRdb used MiXCR to reprocess the RT-PCR reads, holding one entry per CDR3 protein. The sample holds fewer than 250,000 distinct CDR3 sequences; around 15% are singletons and the top ten take about 26%. V shed 4 bases and J 4 bases; nucleotides not matched to a gene: 11. The length of the CDR3 is 17 residues. The germline V gene encodes CDR1 MNHEY and CDR2 SVGEGT. Sequenced here: CD8+ T cells sorted from PBMCs, sampled more than 4 days after vaccination. The rearrangement links TRBV6-2 or TRBV6-3 to TRBJ1-5; 9 nucleotides agree with TRBD1. This receptor was identified in a man aged 45-65 years who received an inactivated influenza vaccine. For the CDR3, the DNA is TGTGCCAGCAGTTCCCATATACAGGGGGCGGAGAATCAGCCCCAGCATTTT. Translated: CASSSHIQGAENQPQHF.